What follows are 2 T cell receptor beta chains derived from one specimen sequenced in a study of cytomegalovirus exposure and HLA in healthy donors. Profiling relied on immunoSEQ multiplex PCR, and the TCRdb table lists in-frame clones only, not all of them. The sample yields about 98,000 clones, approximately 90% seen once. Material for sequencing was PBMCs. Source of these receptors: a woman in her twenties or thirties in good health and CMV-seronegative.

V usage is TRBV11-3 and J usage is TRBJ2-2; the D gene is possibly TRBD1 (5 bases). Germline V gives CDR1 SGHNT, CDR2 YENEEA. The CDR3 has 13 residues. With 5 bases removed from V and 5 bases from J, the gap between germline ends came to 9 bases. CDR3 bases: TGTGCCAGCAGCCACCCAGGGACCGGGGAGCTGTTTTTT. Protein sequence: CASSHPGTGELFF.

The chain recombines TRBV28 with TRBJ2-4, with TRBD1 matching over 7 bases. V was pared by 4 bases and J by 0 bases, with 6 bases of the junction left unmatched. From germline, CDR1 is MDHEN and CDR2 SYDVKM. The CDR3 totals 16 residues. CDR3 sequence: CASSYGTELAKNIQYF. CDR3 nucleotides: TGTGCCAGCAGTTATGGGACAGAACTAGCCAAAAACATTCAGTACTTC. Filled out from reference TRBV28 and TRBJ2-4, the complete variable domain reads DVKVTQSSRYLVKRTGEKVFLECVQDMDHENMFWYRQDPGLGLRLIYFSYDVKMKEKGDIPEGYSVSREKKERFSLILESASTNQTSMYLCASSYGTELAKNIQYFGAGTRLSVL.